This TCR beta chain is drawn from a study of blood T cells in healthy people across ages. Whole-study findings and limits: Age advanced and TCR beta diversity per million T cells fell, roughly linearly.

A few counts support this clonotype. What it binds is not known. Next came a second PCR, run for about 6 to 12 cycles, which used a sample-barcoded 5' primer along with a J-beta primer mix. A template-switch adaptor containing 12 random nucleotides labeled each cDNA molecule. TCRdb re-derived calls from the 5' RACE reads in MiXCR, one entry per CDR3 protein. The sample contains 790,000 or so distinct CDR3 sequences, around 50% of which appear only once. Material: blood. The source is a man in his forties in good health.

For the CDR3, the DNA is TGTGCCAGCAGTTTATACCCTAGCGGAAACAATGAGCAGTTCTTC. Translating it yields CASSLYPSGNNEQFF. V usage is TRBV12-3 or TRBV12-4 and J usage is TRBJ2-1, with 7 bases fitting TRBD2. CDR3 length: 15 residues. Losses at the gene ends were 2 bases for V and 5 bases for J; bases not matched to a gene: 6.